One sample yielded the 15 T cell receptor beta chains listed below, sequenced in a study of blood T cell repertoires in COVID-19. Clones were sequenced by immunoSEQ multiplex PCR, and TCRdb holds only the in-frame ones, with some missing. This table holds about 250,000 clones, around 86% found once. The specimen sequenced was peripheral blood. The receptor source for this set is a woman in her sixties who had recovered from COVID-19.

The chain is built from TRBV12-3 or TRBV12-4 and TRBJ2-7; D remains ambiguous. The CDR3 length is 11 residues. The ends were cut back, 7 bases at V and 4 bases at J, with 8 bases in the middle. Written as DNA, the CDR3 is TGTGCCAGCACTGCTAGGTACGAGCAGTACTTC. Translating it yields CASTARYEQYF.

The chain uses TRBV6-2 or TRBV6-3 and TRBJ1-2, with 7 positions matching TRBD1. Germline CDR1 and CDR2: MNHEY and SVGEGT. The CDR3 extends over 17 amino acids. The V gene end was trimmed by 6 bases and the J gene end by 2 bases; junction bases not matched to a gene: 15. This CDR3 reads CASSPRQGSRGNYGYTF. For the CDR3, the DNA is TGTGCCAGCAGCCCTCGACAGGGTAGTAGAGGGAACTATGGCTACACCTTC.

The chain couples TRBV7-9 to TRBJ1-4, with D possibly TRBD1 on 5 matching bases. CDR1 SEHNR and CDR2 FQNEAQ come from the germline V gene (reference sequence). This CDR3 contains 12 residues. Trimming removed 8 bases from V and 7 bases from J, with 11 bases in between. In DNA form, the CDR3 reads TGTGCCAGCCGGGGGGGTGGTGAAAAACTGTTTTTT. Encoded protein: CASRGGGEKLFF.

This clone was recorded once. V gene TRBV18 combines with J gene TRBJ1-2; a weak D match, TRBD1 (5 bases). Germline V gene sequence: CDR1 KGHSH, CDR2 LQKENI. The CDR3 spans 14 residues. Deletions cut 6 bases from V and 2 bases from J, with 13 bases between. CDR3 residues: CASSGTGGNYGYTF. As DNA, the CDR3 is TGTGCCAGCTCTGGGACGGGAGGAAACTATGGCTACACCTTC.

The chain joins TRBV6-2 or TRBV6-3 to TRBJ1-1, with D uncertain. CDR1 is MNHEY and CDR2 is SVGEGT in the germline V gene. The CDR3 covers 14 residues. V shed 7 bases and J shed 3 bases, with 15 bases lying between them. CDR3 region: CASTPSGRDTEAFF. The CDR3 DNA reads TGTGCCAGCACCCCGAGCGGGAGGGACACTGAAGCTTTCTTT.

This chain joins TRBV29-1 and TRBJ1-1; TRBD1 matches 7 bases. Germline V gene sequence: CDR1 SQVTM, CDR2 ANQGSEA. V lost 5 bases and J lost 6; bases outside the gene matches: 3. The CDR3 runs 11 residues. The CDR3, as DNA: TGCAGCGTTCTTACAGGGGCTGAAGCTTTCTTT. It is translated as CSVLTGAEAFF.

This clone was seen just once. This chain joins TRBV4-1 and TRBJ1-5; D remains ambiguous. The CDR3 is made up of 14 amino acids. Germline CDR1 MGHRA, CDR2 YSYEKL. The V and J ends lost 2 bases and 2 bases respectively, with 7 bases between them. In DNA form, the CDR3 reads TGCGCCAGCAGCCAATTTACGGGCAATCAGCCCCAGCATTTT. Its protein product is CASSQFTGNQPQHF.

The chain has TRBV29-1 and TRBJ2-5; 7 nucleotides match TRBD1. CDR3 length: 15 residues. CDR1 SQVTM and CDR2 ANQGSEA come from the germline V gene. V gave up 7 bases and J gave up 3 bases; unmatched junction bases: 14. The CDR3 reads CSAKYGTAREETQYF. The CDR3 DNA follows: TGCAGCGCGAAATACGGGACAGCCCGTGAAGAGACCCAGTACTTC.

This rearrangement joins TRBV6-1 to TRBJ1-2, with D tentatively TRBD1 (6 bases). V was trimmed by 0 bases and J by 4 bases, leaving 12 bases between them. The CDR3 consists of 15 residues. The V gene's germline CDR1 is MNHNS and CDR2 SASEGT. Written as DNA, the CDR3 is TGTGCCAGCAGTGAAGCGCGGCAGGGGACCTATGGCTACACCTTC. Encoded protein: CASSEARQGTYGYTF.

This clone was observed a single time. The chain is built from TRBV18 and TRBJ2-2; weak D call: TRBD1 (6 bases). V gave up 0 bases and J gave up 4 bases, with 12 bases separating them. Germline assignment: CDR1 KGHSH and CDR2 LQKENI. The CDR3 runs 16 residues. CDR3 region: CASSPPQGLATGELFF. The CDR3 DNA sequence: TGTGCCAGCTCACCACCCCAGGGGTTGGCCACCGGGGAGCTGTTTTTT.

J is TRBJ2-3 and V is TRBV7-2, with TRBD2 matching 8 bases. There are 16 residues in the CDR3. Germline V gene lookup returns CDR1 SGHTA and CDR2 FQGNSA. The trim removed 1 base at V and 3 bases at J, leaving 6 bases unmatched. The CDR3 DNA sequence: TGTGCCAGCAGCTTAGGCGGGGGGCCAGGGACAGATACGCAGTATTTT. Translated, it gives CASSLGGGPGTDTQYF.

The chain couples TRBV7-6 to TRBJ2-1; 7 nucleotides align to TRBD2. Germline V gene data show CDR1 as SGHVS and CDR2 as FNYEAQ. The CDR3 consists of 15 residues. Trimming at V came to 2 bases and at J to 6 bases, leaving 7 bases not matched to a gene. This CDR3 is CASSLRIGTTNEQFF. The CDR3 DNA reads TGTGCCAGCAGCTTACGAATAGGGACTACCAATGAGCAGTTCTTC.

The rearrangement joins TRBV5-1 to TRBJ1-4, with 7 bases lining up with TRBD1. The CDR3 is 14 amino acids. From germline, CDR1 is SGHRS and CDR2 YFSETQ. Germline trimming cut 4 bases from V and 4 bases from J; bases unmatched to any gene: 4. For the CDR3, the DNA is TGCGCCAGCAGCCCGGGACAGAATAATGAAAAACTGTTTTTT. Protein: CASSPGQNNEKLFF.

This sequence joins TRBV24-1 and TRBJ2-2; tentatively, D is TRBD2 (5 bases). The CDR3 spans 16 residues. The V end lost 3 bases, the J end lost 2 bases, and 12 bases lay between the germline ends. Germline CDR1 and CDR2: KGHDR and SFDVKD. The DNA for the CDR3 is TGTGCCACCAGTGATCCGGGATCCTTTAACACCGGGGAGCTGTTTTTT. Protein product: CATSDPGSFNTGELFF.

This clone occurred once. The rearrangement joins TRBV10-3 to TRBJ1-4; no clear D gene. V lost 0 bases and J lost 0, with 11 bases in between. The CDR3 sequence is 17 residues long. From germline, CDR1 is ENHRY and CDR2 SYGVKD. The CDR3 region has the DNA TGTGCCATCAGTGAGTCGAGCGGAGCTGCAACTAATGAAAAACTGTTTTTT. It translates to CAISESSGAATNEKLFF.